These 6 T cell receptor beta chains originate from one sample sequenced in a study of shared clonotypes between healthy human individuals. Produced via immunoSEQ multiplex PCR; TCRdb's table is partial and in-frame only. The table shows over 2 million clones, with roughly 95% occurring only once. CD45RO-negative, CCR7-selected cells formed the naive CD8 fraction, which excluded terminally differentiated effector memory CD45RA+ cells. The sample was naive CD8+ T cells sorted from blood. These receptors were obtained from a man younger than 35 in good health.

Remarks on this clone: Without the conserved terminal phenylalanine or tryptophan, this CDR3 likely stems from a read error. The genes are TRBV28 and TRBJ1-1; possible D gene TRBD1, 5 bases. This CDR3 region has 15 residues. In germline, CDR1 is MDHEN, CDR2 SYDVKM. Trimming left V 4 bases short and J 5 bases short, with 17 bases between. The chain's CDR3 is CASSSPGEGRTEAFL. For the CDR3, the DNA is TGTGCCAGCAGTTCCCCGGGGGAGGGAAGGACTGAAGCTTTCCTT.

The chain links TRBV10-3 to TRBJ1-1; D call uncertain. Germline V gene data show CDR1 as ENHRY and CDR2 as SYGVKD. Trimming stripped 2 bases from V and 3 bases from J, with 7 bases between. The CDR3 has 13 amino acids. CDR3 sequence reads: CAISEPVYTEAFF. CDR3 DNA: TGTGCCATCAGTGAGCCCGTTTACACTGAAGCTTTCTTT.

The V gene is TRBV25-1, the J gene TRBJ2-7; 7 bases are shared with TRBD2. Losses at the gene ends were 3 bases for V and 5 bases for J; bases not matched to a gene: 7. The CDR3 has 14 residues. Germline assignment: CDR1 MGHDK and CDR2 SYGVNS. As DNA, the CDR3 is TGTGCCAGCAGTGATCTAGCGGTGCCTAACGAGCAGTACTTC. Residues: CASSDLAVPNEQYF.

The V and J genes are TRBV4-3 and TRBJ2-1, with 10 bases aligning to TRBD2. The CDR3 extends over 16 amino acids. Germline V CDR1 and CDR2: LGHNA, YSLEER. V shed 4 bases and J 7 bases; nucleotides not matched to a gene: 10. The DNA for the CDR3 is TGCGCCAGCAGCCTCATACTAGCGGGATTTTTAAATGAGCAGTTCTTC. Residues: CASSLILAGFLNEQFF.

CDR3 in amino acids: CAWNSRGPYEQYF. Here the CDR3 DNA reads TGTGCCTGGAATAGCAGGGGCCCCTACGAGCAGTACTTC. V gene TRBV30 combines with J gene TRBJ2-7; possibly TRBD1 for D (6 bases). V was clipped by 4 bases and J by 2 bases, with 12 bases between them. The CDR3 totals 13 residues. Germline V gene data show CDR1 as GTSNPN and CDR2 as SVGIG (reference sequence). The full variable domain, its missing parts supplied by reference TRBV30 and TRBJ2-7, is SQTIHQWPATLVQPVGSPLSLECTVEGTSNPNLYWYRQAAGRGLQLLFYSVGIGQISSEVPQNLSASRPQDRQFILSSKKLLLSDSGFYLCAWNSRGPYEQYFGPGTRLTVT.

The J gene is TRBJ2-7, the V gene TRBV27; 10 bases fit TRBD1. From germline, CDR1 is MNHEY and CDR2 SMNVEV (reference sequence). V shed 6 bases and J 9 bases; nucleotides not matched to a gene: 14. The length of the CDR3 is 15 residues. This chain's CDR3 is CASSTISGTGVVQYF. In DNA, the CDR3 is TGTGCCAGCAGCACAATCTCCGGGACAGGGGTAGTGCAGTACTTC.